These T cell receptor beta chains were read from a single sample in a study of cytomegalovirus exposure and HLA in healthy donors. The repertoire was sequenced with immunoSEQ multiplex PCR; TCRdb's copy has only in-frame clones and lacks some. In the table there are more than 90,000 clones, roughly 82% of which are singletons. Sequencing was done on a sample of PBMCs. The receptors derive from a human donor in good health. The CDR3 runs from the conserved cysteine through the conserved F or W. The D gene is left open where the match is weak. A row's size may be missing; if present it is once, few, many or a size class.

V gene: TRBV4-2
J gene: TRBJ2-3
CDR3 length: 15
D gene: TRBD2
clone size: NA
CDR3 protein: CASSRDGTSEDTQYF
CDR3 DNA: TGTGCCAGCAGCCGAGACGGGACTAGCGAAGATACGCAGTATTTT

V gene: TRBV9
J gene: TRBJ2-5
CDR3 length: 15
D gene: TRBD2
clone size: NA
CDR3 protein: CASSGLAGSRETQYF
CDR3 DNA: TGTGCCAGCAGCGGACTAGCGGGTAGCAGGGAGACCCAGTACTTC

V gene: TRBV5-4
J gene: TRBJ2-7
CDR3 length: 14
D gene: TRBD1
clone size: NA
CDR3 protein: CASSFPGQGYEQYF
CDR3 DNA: TGTGCCAGCAGCTTCCCGGGACAGGGCTACGAGCAGTACTTC

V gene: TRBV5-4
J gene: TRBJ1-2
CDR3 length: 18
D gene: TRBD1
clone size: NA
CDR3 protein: CASSLGATGAVGNYGYTF
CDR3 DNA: TGTGCCAGCAGCTTGGGGGCTACAGGGGCCGTGGGTAACTATGGCTACACCTTC

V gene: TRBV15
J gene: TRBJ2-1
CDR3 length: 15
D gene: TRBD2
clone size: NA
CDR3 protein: CATSRAGGRAFEQFF
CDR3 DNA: TGTGCCACCAGCAGAGCTGGCGGGAGGGCCTTTGAGCAGTTCTTC

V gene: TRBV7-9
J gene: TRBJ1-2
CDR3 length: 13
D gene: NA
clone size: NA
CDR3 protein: CASSFVENYGYTF
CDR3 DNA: TGTGCCAGCAGCTTTGTCGAGAACTATGGCTACACCTTC

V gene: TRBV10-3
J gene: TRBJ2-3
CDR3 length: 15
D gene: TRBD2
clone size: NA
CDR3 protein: CAISEPGLAGNTQYF
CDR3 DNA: TGTGCCATCAGTGAGCCGGGACTAGCGGGAAATACGCAGTATTTT

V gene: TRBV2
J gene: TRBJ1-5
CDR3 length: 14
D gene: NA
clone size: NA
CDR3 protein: CASKYRDGNQPQHF
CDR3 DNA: TGTGCCAGCAAATACAGGGACGGCAATCAGCCCCAGCATTTT

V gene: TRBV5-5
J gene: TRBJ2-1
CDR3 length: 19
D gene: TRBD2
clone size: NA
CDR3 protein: CASSQGLAGGVGSYNEQFF
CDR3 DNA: TGTGCCAGCAGCCAAGGACTAGCGGGGGGGGTCGGGTCCTACAATGAGCAGTTCTTC

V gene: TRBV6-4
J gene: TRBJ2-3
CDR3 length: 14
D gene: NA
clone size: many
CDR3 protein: CASSDGGATDTQYF
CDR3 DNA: TGTGCCAGCAGTGACGGGGGGGCCACAGATACGCAGTATTTT

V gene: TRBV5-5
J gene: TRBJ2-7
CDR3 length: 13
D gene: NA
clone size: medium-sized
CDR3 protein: CASSFIRGYEQYF
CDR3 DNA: TGTGCCAGCAGCTTCATCCGGGGCTACGAGCAGTACTTC

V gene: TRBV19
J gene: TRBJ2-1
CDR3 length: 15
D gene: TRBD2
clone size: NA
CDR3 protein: CASSPLAGGWNEQFF
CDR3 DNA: TGTGCCAGTAGTCCACTAGCGGGAGGGTGGAATGAGCAGTTCTTC

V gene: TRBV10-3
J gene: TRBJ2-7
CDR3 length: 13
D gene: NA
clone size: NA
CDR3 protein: CAISPGPIYEQYF
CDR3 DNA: TGTGCCATCAGTCCAGGGCCAATCTACGAGCAGTACTTC

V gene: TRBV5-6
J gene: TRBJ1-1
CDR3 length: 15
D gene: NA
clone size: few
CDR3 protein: CASSFRALGVAEAFF
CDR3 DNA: TGTGCCAGCAGCTTCCGGGCCCTGGGAGTGGCTGAAGCTTTCTTT

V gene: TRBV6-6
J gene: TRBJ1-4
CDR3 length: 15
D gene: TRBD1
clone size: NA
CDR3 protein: CASSYTTGPNEKLFF
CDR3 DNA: TGTGCCAGCAGTTACACGACAGGGCCTAATGAAAAACTGTTTTTT

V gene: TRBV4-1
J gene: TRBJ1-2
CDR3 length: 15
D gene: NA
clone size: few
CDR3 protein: CASSQAAGENYGYTF
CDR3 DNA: TGCGCCAGCAGCCAAGCCGCAGGGGAGAACTATGGCTACACCTTC

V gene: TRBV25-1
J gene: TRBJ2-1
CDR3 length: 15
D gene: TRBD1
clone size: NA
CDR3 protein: CASSGGQGPYNEQFF
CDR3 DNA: TGTGCCAGCAGTGGGGGACAGGGGCCCTACAATGAGCAGTTCTTC

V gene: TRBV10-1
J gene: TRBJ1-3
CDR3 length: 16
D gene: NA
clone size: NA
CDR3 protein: CASSEDSFSSGNTIYF
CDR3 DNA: TGCGCCAGCAGTGAGGACAGTTTTAGCTCTGGAAACACCATATATTTT

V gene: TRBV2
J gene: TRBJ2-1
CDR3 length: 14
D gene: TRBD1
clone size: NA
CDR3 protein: CASLAGTAYNEQFF
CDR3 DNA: TGTGCCAGCCTAGCCGGGACAGCTTACAATGAGCAGTTCTTC

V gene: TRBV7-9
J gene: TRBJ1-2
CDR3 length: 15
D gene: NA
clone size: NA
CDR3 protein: CASSLVPEMEYGYTF
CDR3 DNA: TGTGCCAGCAGCTTAGTGCCAGAGATGGAGTATGGCTACACCTTC

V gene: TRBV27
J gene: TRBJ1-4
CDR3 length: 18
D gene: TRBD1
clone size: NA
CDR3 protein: CASSLRNRGPVSNEKLFF
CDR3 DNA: TGTGCCAGCAGTTTGCGGAACAGGGGGCCGGTCTCTAATGAAAAACTGTTTTTT

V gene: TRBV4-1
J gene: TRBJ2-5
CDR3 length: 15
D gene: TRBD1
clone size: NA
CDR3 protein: CASSQAGTGGVEQYF
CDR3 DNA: TGCGCCAGCAGCCAAGCCGGGACAGGGGGCGTGGAGCAGTACTTC

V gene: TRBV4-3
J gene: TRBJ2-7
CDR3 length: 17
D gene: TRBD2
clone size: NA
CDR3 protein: CASSQDRSAGGTREQYF
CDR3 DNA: TGCGCCAGCAGCCAAGATAGGTCAGCGGGAGGCACACGCGAGCAGTACTTC

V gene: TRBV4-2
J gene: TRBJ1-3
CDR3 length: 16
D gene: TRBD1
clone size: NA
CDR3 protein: CASSQDPGTAGNTIYF
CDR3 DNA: TGTGCCAGCAGCCAGGACCCTGGGACAGCTGGAAACACCATATATTTT

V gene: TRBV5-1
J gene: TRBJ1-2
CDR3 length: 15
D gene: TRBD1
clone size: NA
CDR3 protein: CASSSRDRLGYGYTF
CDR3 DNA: TGCGCCAGCAGCTCGCGGGACAGGCTTGGCTATGGCTACACCTTC

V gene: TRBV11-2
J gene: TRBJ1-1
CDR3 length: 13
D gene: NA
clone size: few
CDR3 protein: CASSPAALGKAFF
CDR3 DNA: TGTGCCAGCAGCCCAGCGGCACTGGGAAAAGCTTTCTTT

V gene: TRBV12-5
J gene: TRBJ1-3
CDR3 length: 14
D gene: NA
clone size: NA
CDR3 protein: CASAVQGSGNTIYF
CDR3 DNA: TGTGCTAGTGCCGTACAGGGCTCTGGAAACACCATATATTTT

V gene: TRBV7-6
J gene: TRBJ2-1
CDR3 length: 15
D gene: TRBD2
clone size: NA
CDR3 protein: CASSWTSGAYNEQFF
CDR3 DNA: TGTGCCAGCAGCTGGACTAGCGGGGCCTACAATGAGCAGTTCTTC

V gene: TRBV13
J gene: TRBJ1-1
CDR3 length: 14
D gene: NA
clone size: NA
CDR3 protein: CASSPPTPNTEAFF
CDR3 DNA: TGTGCCAGCAGCCCTCCGACACCTAACACTGAAGCTTTCTTT

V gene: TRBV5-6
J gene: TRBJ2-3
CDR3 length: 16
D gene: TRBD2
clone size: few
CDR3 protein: CASSLTGGPRGDTQYF
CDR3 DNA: TGTGCCAGCAGCTTGACGGGAGGGCCCAGAGGAGATACGCAGTATTTT

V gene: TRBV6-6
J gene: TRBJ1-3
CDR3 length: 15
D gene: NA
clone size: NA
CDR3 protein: CASSYDVQRGNTIYF
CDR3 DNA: TGTGCCAGCAGTTACGACGTACAGAGAGGAAACACCATATATTTT

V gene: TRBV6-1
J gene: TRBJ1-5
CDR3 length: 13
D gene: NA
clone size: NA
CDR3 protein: CASRSFGNQPQHF
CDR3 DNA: TGTGCCAGCAGATCTTTTGGCAATCAGCCCCAGCATTTT

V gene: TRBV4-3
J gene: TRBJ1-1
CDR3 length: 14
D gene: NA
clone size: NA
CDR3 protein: CASSQRQAGTEAFF
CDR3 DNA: TGCGCCAGCAGCCAACGACAGGCGGGCACTGAAGCTTTCTTT

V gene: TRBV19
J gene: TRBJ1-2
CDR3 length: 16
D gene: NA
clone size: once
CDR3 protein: CASSSGGFINEDGYTF
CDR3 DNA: TGTGCCAGTAGCAGCGGGGGATTCATAAACGAGGACGGCTACACCTTC

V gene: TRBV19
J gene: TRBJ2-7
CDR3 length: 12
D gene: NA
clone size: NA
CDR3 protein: CASSLQGDEQYF
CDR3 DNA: TGTGCCAGTAGTCTACAGGGTGACGAGCAGTACTTC

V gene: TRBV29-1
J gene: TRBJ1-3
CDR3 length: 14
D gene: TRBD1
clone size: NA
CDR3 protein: CSVRDRGSGNTIYF
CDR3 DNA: TGCAGCGTTAGGGACAGAGGCTCTGGAAACACCATATATTTT

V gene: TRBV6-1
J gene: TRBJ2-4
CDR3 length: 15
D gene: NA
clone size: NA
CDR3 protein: CASSGTELAKNIQYF
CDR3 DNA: TGTGCCAGCAGCGGGACTGAACTAGCCAAAAACATTCAGTACTTC

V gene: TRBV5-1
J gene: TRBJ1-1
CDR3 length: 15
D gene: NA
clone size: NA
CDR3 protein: CASSNDLISNTEAFF
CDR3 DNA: TGCGCCAGCAGCAATGACTTGATCTCAAACACTGAAGCTTTCTTT

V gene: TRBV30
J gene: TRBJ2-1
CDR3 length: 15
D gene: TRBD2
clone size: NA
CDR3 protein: CAWRASGWAYNEQFF
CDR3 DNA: TGTGCCTGGAGGGCTAGCGGGTGGGCTTACAATGAGCAGTTCTTC

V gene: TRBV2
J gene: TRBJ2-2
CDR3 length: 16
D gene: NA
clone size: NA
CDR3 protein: CASSGTAFPRPGELFF
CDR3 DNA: TGTGCCAGCAGTGGGACAGCTTTTCCTAGACCCGGGGAGCTGTTTTTT

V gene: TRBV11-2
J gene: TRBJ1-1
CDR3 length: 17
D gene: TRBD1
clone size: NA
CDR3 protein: CASSRRGQGAVGTEAFF
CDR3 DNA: TGTGCCAGCAGCCGAAGGGGACAGGGGGCGGTAGGTACTGAAGCTTTCTTT

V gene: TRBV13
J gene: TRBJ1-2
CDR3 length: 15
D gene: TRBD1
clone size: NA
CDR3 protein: CASSLSGTGSYGYTF
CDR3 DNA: TGTGCCAGCAGCTTATCCGGGACAGGGAGCTATGGCTACACCTTC

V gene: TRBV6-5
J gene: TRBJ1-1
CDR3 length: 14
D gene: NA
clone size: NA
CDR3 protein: CASRGQGGSTEAFF
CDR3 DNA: TGTGCCAGCAGAGGGCAGGGAGGGAGCACTGAAGCTTTCTTT

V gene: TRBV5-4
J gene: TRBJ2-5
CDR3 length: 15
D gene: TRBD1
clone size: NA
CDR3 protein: CASSLARTGRETQYF
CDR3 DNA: TGTGCCAGCAGCTTGGCCAGGACAGGGAGAGAGACCCAGTACTTC

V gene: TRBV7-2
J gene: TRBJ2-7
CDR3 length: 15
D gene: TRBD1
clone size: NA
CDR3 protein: CASSYRTGGTYEQYF
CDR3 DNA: TGTGCCAGCAGCTACAGGACAGGGGGTACCTACGAGCAGTACTTC

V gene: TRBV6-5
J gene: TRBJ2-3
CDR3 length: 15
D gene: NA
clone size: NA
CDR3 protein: CASSQLGRRGDTQYF
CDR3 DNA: TGTGCCAGCAGTCAACTTGGACGTAGGGGAGATACGCAGTATTTT

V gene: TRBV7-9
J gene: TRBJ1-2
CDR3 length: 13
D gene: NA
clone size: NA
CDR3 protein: CASNQNRVEGYTF
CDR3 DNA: TGTGCCAGCAACCAAAACAGGGTTGAAGGCTACACCTTC

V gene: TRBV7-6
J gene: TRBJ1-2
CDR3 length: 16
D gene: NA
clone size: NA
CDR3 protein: CASSLLGDRPNYGYTF
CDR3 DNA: TGTGCCAGCAGCTTACTCGGCGACAGACCTAACTATGGCTACACCTTC